Here is one T cell receptor beta chain with its context. The sample holds many counts of this clonotype. Its antigen has not been determined. No much larger clone exists at a distance of one base, and base qualities are not known. Amplification of TCR beta CDR3 regions was carried out from RNA transcripts. The first round of RT-PCR for the TCR CDR3 was performed with the HTBI primer set and the Qiagen OneStep RT-PCR kit. Libraries were constructed in a second round of multiplex PCR, after which size selection and purification were performed. Paired-end sequencing of the libraries was performed with 100 bp reads on an Illumina HiSeq2000. As for the authors' bioinformatics: SOAPnuke was used to process the raw data, removing reads that contained adapters or uncalled bases, had a mean Phred below 15, or lacked an exact match to the constant primer or identifier. COPE v1.2.5 was used to merge high-quality paired reads, and clonotypes were defined as unique nucleotide sequences. Clonotypes were aligned to IMGT TRBV, TRBD and TRBJ reference segments using MiTCR v1.1. The analysis was restricted to V-J combinations with a frequency above 0.0001, which together covered 99.2% of the repertoires. The TCS score was defined as F50 (clonal expansion) divided by E x V (chaos), with BLOSUM62-based TCRdist calculated between CDR3 peptides within each V-J. Welch's t-statistics and random forest reduced roughly 540 V-J features to roughly 13, which were used in a naive Bayes classifier (R e1071). The Morisita-Horn index was used to measure how similar the thyroid and blood repertoires were. TCRdb applied fastp at Q25 and MiXCR to the public reads, then kept only in-frame beta chains. Merged by CDR3 protein, the rows form single entries marked with the most common genes and DNA. The V and J calls here are based on TCRdb, not the publication. This sample comprises about 570,000 distinct CDR3 sequences, around 46% of them detected only once. 19% of the sample rests with the top ten.

The sample originates from a study of T cells in Graves' hyperthyroidism and ophthalmopathy (dated by TCRdb to the late 2010s). Looking at the study overall: To identify TCR V-J signatures that set the groups apart, the researchers used a discovery cohort of 95 to 100 patients, made up of under 45 with Graves' ophthalmopathy and 57 with stable Graves' hyperthyroidism. After sampling, hyperthyroidism patients received methimazole starting at 30 mg daily, and ophthalmopathy patients received high-dose intravenous methylprednisolone. The paper reports TCR Vbeta CDR3 sequencing of over 130 peripheral blood samples: 43 ophthalmopathy, approximately 74 hyperthyroidism and 17 progressor patients. The 100 discovery patients were randomly split 7:3 into training and test sets. Whether ophthalmopathy could be predicted prospectively was tested in an independent validation cohort made up of under 20 hyperthyroidism patients plus 17 patients who later progressed to ophthalmopathy. In addition, the study compared T-cell repertoires in thyroid tissue and in blood from a handful of Graves' hyperthyroidism patients.

Exclusion was applied to patients with uncontrolled infections, other autoimmune diseases, pregnancy or lactation. Diagnoses relied on clinical symptoms, serum thyroxine and TRAb, thyroid ultrasound and orbital computed tomography. Total RNA was extracted using Trizol reagent, and RNA quality was assessed on an Agilent 2100 Bioanalyzer. Reading the germline V gene (reference sequence) gives CDR1 SEHNR and CDR2 FQNEAQ. V is pared back by 6 bases and J by 2 bases, with 13 bases lying between the germline termini. The CDR3 starts with the cysteine, ends with the phenylalanine, and has 15 residues. Of the read, only the CDR3 DNA is kept; its 45 bases are in frame from base 1. Overall results and qualifications from the work: Ophthalmopathy was separated from stable hyperthyroidism by a 13 V-J signature model, with over 85% sensitivity and about 84% specificity obtained in cross-validation and 80%/75% obtained in testing. No statistical method was used to fix the sample size in advance, and group allocation was not hidden from the investigators. In validation, the model predicted progression to ophthalmopathy a median of around six months before onset, with 65% to 71% sensitivity and nearly 75% specificity. Most expanded thyroid clonotypes (frequency above 0.001) were also found in blood, which suggests that blood repertoires may mirror thyroid immune responses.

The sequence links TRBV7-9 to TRBJ2-2; the D segment could be TRBD2, given 7 matching bases. The origin of this receptor is an adult woman with Graves' disease, either hyperthyroidism or ophthalmopathy (not recorded which). Sequenced sample: peripheral blood or thyroid tissue (not recorded which). In nucleotides, the sequence is TGTGCCAGCAGGGACTGGGGGGGCAACACCGGGGAGCTGTTTTTT. This gives the protein CASRDWGGNTGELFF. Full variable domain (CDR3 extended with the reference TRBV7-9 and TRBJ2-2 proteins): DTGVSQNPRHKITKRGQNVTFRCDPISEHNRLYWYRQTLGQGPEFLTYFQNEAQLEKSRLLSDRFSAERPKGSFSTLEIQRTEQGDSAMYLCASRDWGGNTGELFFGEGSRLTVL.